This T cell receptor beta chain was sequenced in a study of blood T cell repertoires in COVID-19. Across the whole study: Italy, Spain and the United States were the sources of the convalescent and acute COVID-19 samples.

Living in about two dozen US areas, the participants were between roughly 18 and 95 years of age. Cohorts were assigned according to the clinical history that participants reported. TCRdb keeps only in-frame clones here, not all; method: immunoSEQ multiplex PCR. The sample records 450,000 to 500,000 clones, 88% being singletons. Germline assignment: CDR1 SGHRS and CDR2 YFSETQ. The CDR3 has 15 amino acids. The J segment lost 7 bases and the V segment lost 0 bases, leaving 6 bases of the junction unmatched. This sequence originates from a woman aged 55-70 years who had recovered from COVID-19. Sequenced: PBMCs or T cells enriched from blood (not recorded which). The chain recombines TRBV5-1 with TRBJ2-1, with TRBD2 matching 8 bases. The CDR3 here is CASSLDGGARNEQFF. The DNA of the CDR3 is TGCGCCAGCAGCTTGGACGGGGGGGCGAGGAATGAGCAGTTCTTC. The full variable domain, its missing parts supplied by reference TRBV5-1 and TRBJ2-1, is KAGVTQTPRYLIKTRGQQVTLSCSPISGHRSVSWYQQTPGQGLQFLFEYFSETQRNKGNFPGRFSGRQFSNSRSEMNVSTLELGDSALYLCASSLDGGARNEQFFGPGTRLTVL.